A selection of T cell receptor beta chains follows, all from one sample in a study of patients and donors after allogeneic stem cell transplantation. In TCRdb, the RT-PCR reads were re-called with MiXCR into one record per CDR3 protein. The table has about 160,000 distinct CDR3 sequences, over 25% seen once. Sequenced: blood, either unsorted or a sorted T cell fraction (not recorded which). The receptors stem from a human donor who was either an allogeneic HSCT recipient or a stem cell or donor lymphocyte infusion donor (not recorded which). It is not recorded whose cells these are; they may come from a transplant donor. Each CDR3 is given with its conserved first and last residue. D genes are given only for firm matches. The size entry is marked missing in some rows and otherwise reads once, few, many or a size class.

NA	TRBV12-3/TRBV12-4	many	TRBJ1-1	CASSPGHSNTEAFF	TGTGCCAGCAGTCCCGGACACTCGAACACTGAAGCTTTCTTT
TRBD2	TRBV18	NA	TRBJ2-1	CASSPQLADNEQFF	TGTGCCAGCTCACCACAACTAGCGGACAATGAGCAGTTCTTC
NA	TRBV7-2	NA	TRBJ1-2	CASSLDSGTYGYTF	TGTGCCAGCAGCTTAGACTCAGGGACGTATGGCTACACCTTC
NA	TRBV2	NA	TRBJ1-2	CASSERRTEGYTF	TGTGCCAGCAGTGAACGACGGACCGAGGGCTACACCTTC
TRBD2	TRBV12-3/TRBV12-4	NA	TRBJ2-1	CASRNPGLAGNEQFF	TGTGCCAGCAGGAACCCCGGACTAGCGGGCAATGAGCAGTTCTTC
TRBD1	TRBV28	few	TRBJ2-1	CASSLRRPGGGEQFF	TGTGCCAGCAGTTTGCGCAGACCAGGGGGCGGTGAGCAGTTCTTC
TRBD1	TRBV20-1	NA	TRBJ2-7	CSGSTGQSYEQYF	TGCAGTGGATCGACAGGGCAATCCTACGAGCAGTACTTC
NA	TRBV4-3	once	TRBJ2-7	CASSQGSPSNYEQYF	TGCGCCAGCAGCCAAGGATCTCCTAGCAACTACGAGCAGTACTTC
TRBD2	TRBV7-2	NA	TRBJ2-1	CASSLPLAGVGYNEQFF	TGTGCCAGCAGCTTACCGCTAGCGGGAGTAGGATACAATGAGCAGTTCTTC
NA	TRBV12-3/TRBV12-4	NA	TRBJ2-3	CASSLSTVYTQYF	TGTGCCAGCAGTTTATCTACCGTATATACGCAGTATTTT
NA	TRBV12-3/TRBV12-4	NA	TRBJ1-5	CASSLVVTAPNQPQHF	TGTGCCAGCAGTTTAGTGGTGACGGCCCCCAATCAGCCCCAGCATTTT
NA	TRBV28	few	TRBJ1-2	CASSLPTGIYGYTF	TGTGCCAGCAGTTTACCCACAGGGATCTATGGCTACACCTTC
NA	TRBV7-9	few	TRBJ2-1	CASSRSDEQFF	TGTGCCAGCAGCCGTTCAGATGAGCAGTTCTTC
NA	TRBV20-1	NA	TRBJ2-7	CSASRSSYEQYF	TGCAGTGCTAGTCGCAGCTCCTACGAGCAGTACTTC
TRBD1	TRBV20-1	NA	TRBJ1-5	CSARQGVNQPQHF	TGCAGTGCCCGACAGGGGGTAAATCAGCCCCAGCATTTT
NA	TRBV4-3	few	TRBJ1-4	CASSPQQPRAKEKLFF	TGCGCCAGCAGCCCTCAACAGCCCCGGGCGAAGGAAAAACTGTTTTTT
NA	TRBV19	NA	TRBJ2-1	CASSMLVNNEQFF	TGTGCCAGTAGTATGCTTGTGAACAATGAGCAGTTCTTC
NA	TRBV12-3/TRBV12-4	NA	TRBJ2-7	CASKNRATYEQYF	TGTGCCAGCAAGAACAGGGCCACCTACGAGCAGTACTTC
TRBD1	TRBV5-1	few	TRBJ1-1	CASQISGGIEAFF	TGCGCCAGCCAAATCTCAGGGGGGATTGAAGCTTTCTTT
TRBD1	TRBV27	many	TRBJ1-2	CASSPLRQGVDGYTF	TGTGCCAGCAGTCCCCTCCGACAGGGGGTGGATGGCTACACCTTC
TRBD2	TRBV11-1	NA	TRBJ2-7	CASSLGPAGNYEQYF	TGTGCCAGCAGCTTAGGGCCAGCGGGGAATTACGAGCAGTACTTC
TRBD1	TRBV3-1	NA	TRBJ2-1	CASSQEPGTGGTRQFF	TGTGCCAGCAGCCAAGAGCCAGGGACAGGGGGCACCCGGCAGTTCTTC
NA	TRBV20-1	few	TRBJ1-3	CSAHRPGDTIYF	TGCAGTGCCCACCGTCCGGGGGACACCATATATTTT
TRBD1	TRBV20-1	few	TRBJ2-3	CSARASGQGGTDTQYF	TGCAGTGCTAGAGCCTCCGGACAGGGTGGCACAGATACGCAGTATTTT
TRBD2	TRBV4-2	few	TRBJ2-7	CASSQDMAGSTSGSLYEQYF	TGTGCCAGCAGCCAAGATATGGCAGGTTCGACTAGCGGGAGCCTTTACGAGCAGTACTTC
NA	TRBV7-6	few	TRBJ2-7	CASSVLADPSYEQYF	TGTGCCAGCAGCGTATTAGCGGATCCTTCCTACGAGCAGTACTTC
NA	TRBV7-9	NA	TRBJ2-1	CASLGGNKNEQFF	TGTGCCAGCCTGGGCGGGAATAAGAATGAGCAGTTCTTC
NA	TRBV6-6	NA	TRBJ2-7	CASRLGDGTYEQYF	TGTGCCAGCAGGCTCGGGGACGGCACCTACGAGCAGTACTTC
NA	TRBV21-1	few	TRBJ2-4	CASSKVGNSHIQYF	TGTGCCAGCAGCAAAGTAGGGAACTCTCATATTCAGTACTTC
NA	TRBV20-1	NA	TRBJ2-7	CSATSGTPLLRTYEQYF	TGCAGTGCTACCTCCGGGACTCCTCTCTTGAGGACCTACGAGCAGTACTTC
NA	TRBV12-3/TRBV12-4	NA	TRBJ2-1	CASSLSARANEQFF	TGTGCCAGCAGTTTGAGCGCTAGGGCCAATGAGCAGTTCTTC
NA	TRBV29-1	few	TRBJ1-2	CSVWGAGLNYGYTF	TGCAGCGTTTGGGGGGCAGGCCTCAACTATGGCTACACCTTC
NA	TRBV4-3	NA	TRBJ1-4	CASSVLRAYPNEKLFF	TGCGCCAGCAGCGTATTAAGGGCATACCCTAATGAAAAACTGTTTTTT
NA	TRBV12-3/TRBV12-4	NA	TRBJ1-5	CASSLEGWHQPQHF	TGTGCCAGCAGTTTGGAGGGGTGGCATCAGCCCCAGCATTTT
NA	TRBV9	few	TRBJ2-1	CASSVELWANPIF	TGTGCCAGCAGCGTTGAGCTCTGGGCCAACCCAATCTTC
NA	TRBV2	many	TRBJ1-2	CASSESAGAYGYTF	TGTGCCAGCAGTGAATCGGCAGGCGCCTATGGCTACACCTTC
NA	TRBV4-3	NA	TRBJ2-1	CASSQADRYSEQFF	TGCGCCAGCAGCCAAGCCGACAGGTACAGTGAGCAGTTCTTC
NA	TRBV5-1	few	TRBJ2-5	CASSLLEGRETQYF	TGCGCCAGCAGCTTGCTCGAGGGGAGGGAGACCCAGTACTTC
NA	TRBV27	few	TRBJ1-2	CASSLTPTFFTGYTF	TGTGCCAGCAGTTTAACTCCCACGTTTTTTACTGGCTACACCTTC
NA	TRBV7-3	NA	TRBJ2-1	CASSLRSLDNEQFF	TGTGCCAGCAGCTTAAGGTCCCTCGACAATGAGCAGTTCTTC
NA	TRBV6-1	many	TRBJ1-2	CASSEGRSYGYTF	TGTGCCAGCAGTGAAGGCAGATCCTATGGCTACACCTTC
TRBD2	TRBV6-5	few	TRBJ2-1	CASRGIGAGEHEQFF	TGTGCCAGCAGGGGGATTGGAGCGGGAGAACATGAGCAGTTCTTC
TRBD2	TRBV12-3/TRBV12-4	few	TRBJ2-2	CASSLAGGPNTGELFF	TGTGCCAGCAGTCTAGCGGGAGGGCCCAACACCGGGGAGCTGTTTTTT
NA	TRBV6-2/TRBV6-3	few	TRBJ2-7	CASRYSSYEQYF	TGTGCCAGCAGGTACAGTTCCTACGAGCAGTACTTC
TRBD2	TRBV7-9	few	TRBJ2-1	CASSVPGVGLAGDNEQFF	TGTGCCAGCAGCGTCCCTGGGGTCGGACTAGCGGGAGATAATGAGCAGTTCTTC
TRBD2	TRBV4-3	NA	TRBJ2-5	CASSRQHGGSEETQYF	TGCGCCAGCAGCCGCCAACACGGCGGGAGTGAAGAGACCCAGTACTTC
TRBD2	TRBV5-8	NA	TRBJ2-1	CASSLDLAGGDHNEQFF	TGTGCCAGCAGCTTGGATTTAGCGGGAGGGGATCACAATGAGCAGTTCTTC
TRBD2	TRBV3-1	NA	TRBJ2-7	CASSQALWSGGVYEQYF	TGTGCCAGCAGCCAAGCTTTATGGAGCGGGGGCGTATACGAGCAGTACTTC
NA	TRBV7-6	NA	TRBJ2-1	CASSLGVPGATDYNEQFF	TGTGCCAGCAGCTTGGGGGTTCCCGGGGCCACAGACTACAATGAGCAGTTCTTC
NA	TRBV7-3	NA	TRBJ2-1	CASSLTGSGSYNEQFF	TGTGCCAGCAGCTTAACGGGGAGCGGTTCCTACAATGAGCAGTTCTTC